This T cell receptor beta chain emerged from a study of cytomegalovirus exposure and HLA in healthy donors. Findings of the study overall: It was likely that a cluster of highly shared sequence variants was a sequencing artifact. Being productive about 87% or about 30% of the time was typical of most TCR beta V segments in an earlier analysis. Common viral pathogens seemed to be connected with several of the most significant clusters, according to a later analysis. Cytomegalovirus association was assigned to about 150 TCR beta chains.

A note on this clone: Its antigen is not known.

CDR1 is SGHNT and CDR2 is YYREEE in the germline V gene (reference sequence). Trimming left V 4 bases short and J 5 bases short, with 13 bases between. The CDR3 spans 13 residues. Researchers ran the PCR with 60 Vbeta and 13 Jbeta primers. Measured with immunoSEQ multiplex PCR; TCRdb has only the in-frame clones, and not every one. The table includes about 120,000 clones, around 76% detected once. The chain uses TRBV5-4 and TRBJ2-7, with D perhaps TRBD2 (6 bases). The specimen sequenced was PBMCs. This clonotype was sampled from a woman in her 40s in good health and CMV-seropositive. This CDR3 is CASSPGVGNEQYF. The DNA for the CDR3 is TGTGCCAGCAGCCCGGGGGTCGGGAACGAGCAGTACTTC.